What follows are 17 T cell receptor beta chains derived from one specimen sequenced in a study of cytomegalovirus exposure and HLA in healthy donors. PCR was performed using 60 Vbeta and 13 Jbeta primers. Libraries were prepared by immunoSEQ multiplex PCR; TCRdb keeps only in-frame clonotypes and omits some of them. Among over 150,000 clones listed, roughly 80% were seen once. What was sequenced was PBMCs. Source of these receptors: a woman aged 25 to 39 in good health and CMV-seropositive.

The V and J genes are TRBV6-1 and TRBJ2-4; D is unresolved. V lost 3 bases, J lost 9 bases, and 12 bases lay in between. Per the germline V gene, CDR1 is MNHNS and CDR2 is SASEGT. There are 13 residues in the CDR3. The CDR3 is CASSENRVFIQYF. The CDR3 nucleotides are TGTGCCAGCAGTGAGAACCGGGTGTTCATTCAGTACTTC.

CDR3 nucleotides: TGTGCCAGCAGCCCGAACCAACAGGACAATCAGCCCCAGCATTTT. It yields the protein CASSPNQQDNQPQHF. The rearrangement uses TRBV4-2 and TRBJ1-5; a possible D gene is TRBD1 (5 bases). V was pared by 4 bases and J by 3 bases, with 13 bases between. This CDR3 is built from 15 residues. Germline CDR1 and CDR2: LGHNA and YNFKEQ.

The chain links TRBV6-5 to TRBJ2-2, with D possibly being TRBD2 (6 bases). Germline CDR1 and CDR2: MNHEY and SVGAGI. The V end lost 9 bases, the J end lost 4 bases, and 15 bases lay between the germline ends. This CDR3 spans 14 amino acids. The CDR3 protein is CASIGGEGTGELFF. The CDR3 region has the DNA TGTGCCAGTATTGGAGGGGAAGGCACCGGGGAGCTGTTTTTT.

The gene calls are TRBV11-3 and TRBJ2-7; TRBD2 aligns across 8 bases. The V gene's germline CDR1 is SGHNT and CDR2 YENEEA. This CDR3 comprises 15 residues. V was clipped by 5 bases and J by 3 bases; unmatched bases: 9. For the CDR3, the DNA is TGTGCCAGCAGCCCCGGGGGGGGAGAAAGCTACGAGCAGTACTTC. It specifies CASSPGGGESYEQYF.

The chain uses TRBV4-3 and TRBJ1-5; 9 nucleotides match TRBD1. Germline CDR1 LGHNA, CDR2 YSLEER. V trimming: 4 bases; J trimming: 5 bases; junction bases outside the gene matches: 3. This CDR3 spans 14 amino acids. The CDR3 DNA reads TGCGCCAGCAGCCCCCGGACAGGGGATCAGCCCCAGCATTTT. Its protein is CASSPRTGDQPQHF.

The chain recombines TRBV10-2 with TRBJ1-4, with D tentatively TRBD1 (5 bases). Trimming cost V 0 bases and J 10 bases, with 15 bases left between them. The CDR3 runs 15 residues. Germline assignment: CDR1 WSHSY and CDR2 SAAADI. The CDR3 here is CASSESPGLRGKLFF. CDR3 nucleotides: TGCGCCAGCAGTGAGTCTCCGGGACTGCGGGGAAAACTGTTTTTT.

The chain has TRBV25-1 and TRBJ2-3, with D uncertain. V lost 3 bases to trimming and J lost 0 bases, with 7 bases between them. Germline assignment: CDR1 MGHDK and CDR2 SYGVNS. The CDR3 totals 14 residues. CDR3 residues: CASSDPQSTDTQYF. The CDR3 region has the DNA TGTGCCAGCAGTGACCCGCAGAGCACAGATACGCAGTATTTT. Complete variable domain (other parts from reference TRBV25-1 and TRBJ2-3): EADIYQTPRYLVIGTGKKITLECSQTMGHDKMYWYQQDPGMELHLIHYSYGVNSTEKGDLSSESTVSRIRTEHFPLTLESARPSHTSQYLCASSDPQSTDTQYFGPGTRLTVL.

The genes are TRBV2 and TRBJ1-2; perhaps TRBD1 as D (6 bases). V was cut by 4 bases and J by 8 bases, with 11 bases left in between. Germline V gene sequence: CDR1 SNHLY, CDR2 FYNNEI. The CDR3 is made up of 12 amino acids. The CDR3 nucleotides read TGTGCCAGCAGTGCAGGGGTCGGGGGCTACACCTTC. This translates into CASSAGVGGYTF.

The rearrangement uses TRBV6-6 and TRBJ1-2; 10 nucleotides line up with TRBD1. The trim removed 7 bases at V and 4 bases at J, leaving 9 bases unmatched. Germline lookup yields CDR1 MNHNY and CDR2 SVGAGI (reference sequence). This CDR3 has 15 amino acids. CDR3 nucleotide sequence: TGTGCCAGCAAAACCGGGACAGGGGCGGGCTATGGCTACACCTTC. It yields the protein CASKTGTGAGYGYTF.

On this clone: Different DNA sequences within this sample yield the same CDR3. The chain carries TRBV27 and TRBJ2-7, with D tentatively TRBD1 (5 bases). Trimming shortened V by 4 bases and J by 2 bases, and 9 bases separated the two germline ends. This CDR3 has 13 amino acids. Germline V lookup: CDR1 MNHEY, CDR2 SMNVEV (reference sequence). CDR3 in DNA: TGTGCCAGCAGTTATCAGGGTACCTACGAGCAGTACTTC. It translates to CASSYQGTYEQYF.

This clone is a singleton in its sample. The CDR3 sequence is CASSRSGIGNTIYF. The CDR3 DNA reads as TGTGCCAGCAGCCGTTCAGGGATTGGAAACACCATATATTTT. The chain uses TRBV7-6 and TRBJ1-3; TRBD1 is a possible D gene (5 bases). This CDR3 has 14 amino acids. Trimming took 5 bases from V and 3 from J, leaving 11 bases between them. Germline values: CDR1 SGHVS, CDR2 FNYEAQ.

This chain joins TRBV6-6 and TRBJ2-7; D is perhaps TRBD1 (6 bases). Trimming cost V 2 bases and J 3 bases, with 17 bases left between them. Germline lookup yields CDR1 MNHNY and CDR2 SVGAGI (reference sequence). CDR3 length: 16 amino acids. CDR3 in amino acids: CASSYGILTGLYEQYF. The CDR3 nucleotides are TGTGCCAGCAGTTACGGGATCTTGACAGGCCTCTACGAGCAGTACTTC.

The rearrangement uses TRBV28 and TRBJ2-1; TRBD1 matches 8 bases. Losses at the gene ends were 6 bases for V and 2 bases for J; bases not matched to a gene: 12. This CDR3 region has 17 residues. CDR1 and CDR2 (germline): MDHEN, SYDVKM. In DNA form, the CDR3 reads TGTGCCAGCAGACGTGACAGGGGCGGGTTAACCTACAATGAGCAGTTCTTC. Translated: CASRRDRGGLTYNEQFF.

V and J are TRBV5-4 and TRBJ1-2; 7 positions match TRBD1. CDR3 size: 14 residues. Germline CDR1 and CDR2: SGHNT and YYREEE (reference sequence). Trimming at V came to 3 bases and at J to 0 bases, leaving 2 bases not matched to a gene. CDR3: CASSSGTANYGYTF. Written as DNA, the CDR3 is TGTGCCAGCAGCTCCGGGACAGCTAACTATGGCTACACCTTC.

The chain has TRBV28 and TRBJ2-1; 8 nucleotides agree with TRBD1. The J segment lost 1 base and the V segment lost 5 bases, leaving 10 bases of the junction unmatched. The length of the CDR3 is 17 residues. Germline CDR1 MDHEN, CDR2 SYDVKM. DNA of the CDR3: TGTGCCAGCAGTAGCCCGGACAGGGAATGGTCCTACAATGAGCAGTTCTTC. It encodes CASSSPDREWSYNEQFF.

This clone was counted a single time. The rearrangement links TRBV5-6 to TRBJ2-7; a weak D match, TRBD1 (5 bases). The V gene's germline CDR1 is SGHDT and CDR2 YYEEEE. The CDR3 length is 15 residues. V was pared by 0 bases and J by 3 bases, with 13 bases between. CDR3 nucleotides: TGTGCCAGCAGCTTGGTCGGACAACCAAACTACGAGCAGTACTTC. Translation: CASSLVGQPNYEQYF.

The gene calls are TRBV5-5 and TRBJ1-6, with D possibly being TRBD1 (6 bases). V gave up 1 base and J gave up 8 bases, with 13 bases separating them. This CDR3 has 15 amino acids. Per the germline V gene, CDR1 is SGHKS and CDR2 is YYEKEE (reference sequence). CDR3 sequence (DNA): TGTGCCAGCAGCTTGACCCAGGGGATATATTCACCCCTCCACTTT. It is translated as CASSLTQGIYSPLHF.